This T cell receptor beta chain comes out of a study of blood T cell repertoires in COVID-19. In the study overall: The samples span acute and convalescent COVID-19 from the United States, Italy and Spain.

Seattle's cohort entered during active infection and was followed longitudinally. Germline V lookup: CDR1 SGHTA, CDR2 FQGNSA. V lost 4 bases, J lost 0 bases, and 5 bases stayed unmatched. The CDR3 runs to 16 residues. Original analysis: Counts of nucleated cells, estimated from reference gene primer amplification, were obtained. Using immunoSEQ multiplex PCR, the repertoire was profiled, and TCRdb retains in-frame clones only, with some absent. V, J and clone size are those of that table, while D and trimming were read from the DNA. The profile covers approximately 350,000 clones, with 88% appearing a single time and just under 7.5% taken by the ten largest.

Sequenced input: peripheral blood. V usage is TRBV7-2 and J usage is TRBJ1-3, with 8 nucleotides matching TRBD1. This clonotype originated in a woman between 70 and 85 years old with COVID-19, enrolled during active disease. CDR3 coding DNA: TGTGCCAGCAGCTCCACAGACAGGGGCTCTGGAAACACCATATATTTT. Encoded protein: CASSSTDRGSGNTIYF. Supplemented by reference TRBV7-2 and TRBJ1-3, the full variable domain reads GAGVSQSPSNKVTEKGKDVELRCDPISGHTALYWYRQSLGQGLEFLIYFQGNSAPDKSGLPSDRFSAERTGGSVSTLTIQRTQQEDSAVYLCASSSTDRGSGNTIYFGEGSWLTVV.